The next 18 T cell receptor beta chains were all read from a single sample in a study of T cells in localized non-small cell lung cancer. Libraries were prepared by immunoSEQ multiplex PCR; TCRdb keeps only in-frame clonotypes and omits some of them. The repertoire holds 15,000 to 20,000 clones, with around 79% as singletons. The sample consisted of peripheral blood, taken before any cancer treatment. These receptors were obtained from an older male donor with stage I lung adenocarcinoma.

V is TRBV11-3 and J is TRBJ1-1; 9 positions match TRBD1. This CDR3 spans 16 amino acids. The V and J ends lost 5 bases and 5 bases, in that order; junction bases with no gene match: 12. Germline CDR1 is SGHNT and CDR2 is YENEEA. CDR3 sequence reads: CASSPSPTGGRTEAFF. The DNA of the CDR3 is TGTGCCAGCAGCCCTAGCCCCACAGGGGGCCGTACTGAAGCTTTCTTT.

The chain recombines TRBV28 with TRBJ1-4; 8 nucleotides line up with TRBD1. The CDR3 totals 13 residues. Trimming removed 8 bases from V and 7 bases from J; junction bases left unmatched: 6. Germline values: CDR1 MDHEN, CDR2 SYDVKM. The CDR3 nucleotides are TGTGCCAGCCGGATACAGGGGGGTGAAAAACTGTTTTTT. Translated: CASRIQGGEKLFF.

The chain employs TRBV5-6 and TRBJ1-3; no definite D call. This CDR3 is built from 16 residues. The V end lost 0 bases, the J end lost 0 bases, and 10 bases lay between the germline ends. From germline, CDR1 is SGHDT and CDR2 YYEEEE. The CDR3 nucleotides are TGTGCCAGCAGCTTGGATGACTGGTACTCTGGAAACACCATATATTTT. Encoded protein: CASSLDDWYSGNTIYF.

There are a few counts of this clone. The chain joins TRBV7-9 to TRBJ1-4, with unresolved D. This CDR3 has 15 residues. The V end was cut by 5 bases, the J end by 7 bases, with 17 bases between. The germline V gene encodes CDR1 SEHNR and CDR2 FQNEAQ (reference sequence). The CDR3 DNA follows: TGTGCCAGCAGCCCCGAGGTAGGGCGTGGTGAAAAACTGTTTTTT. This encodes CASSPEVGRGEKLFF.

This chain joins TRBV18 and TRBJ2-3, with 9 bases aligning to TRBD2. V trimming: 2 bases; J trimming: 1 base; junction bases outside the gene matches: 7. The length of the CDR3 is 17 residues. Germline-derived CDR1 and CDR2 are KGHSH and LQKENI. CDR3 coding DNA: TGTGCCAGCTCACCAGGGGCTAGCGGGGTCGGCACAGATACGCAGTATTTT. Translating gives CASSPGASGVGTDTQYF. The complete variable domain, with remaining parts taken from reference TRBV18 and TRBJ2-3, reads NAGVMQNPRHLVRRRGQEARLRCSPMKGHSHVYWYRQLPEEGLKFMVYLQKENIIDESGMPKERFSAEFPKEGPSILRIQQVVRGDSAAYFCASSPGASGVGTDTQYFGPGTRLTVL.

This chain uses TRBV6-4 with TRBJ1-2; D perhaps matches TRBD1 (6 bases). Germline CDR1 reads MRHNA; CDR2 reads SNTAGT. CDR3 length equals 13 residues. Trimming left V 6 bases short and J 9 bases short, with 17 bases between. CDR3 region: CASRATGGICYTF. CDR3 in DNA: TGTGCCAGCAGAGCGACAGGAGGTATATGCTACACCTTC.

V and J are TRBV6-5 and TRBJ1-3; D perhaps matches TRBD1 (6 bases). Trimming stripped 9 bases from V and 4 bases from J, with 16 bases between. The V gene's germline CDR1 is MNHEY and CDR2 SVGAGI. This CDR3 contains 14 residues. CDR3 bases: TGTGCCAGTCGAGACGGGGGCCAAGGAAACACCATATATTTT. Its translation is CASRDGGQGNTIYF.

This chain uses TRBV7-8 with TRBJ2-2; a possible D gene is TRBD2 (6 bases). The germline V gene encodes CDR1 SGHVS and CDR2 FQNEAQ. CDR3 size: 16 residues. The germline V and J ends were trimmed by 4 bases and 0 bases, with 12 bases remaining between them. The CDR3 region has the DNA TGTGCCAGCAGCTCAACCGGGACTTCGAACACCGGGGAGCTGTTTTTT. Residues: CASSSTGTSNTGELFF.

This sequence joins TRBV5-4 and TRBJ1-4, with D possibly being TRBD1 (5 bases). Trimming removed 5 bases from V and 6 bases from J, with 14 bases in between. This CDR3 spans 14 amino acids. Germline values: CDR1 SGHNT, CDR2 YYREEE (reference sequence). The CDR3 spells CASRVGVDDEKLFF. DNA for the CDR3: TGTGCCAGCAGGGTGGGGGTGGATGATGAAAAACTGTTTTTT.

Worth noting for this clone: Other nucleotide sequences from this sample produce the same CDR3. This CDR3 reads CASSQEDRAGNTIYF. The CDR3 region has the DNA TGTGCCAGCAGCCAAGAAGACAGGGCTGGAAACACCATATATTTT. The gene calls are TRBV4-2 and TRBJ1-3; 7 bases are a match to TRBD1. Unmatched junction bases numbered 1, after V lost 0 bases and J lost 2 bases. Germline V CDR1 and CDR2: LGHNA, YNFKEQ. The CDR3 length is 15 residues.

The CDR3 protein is CASREQGSYEQYF. The CDR3 bases are TGTGCCAGCAGGGAACAGGGTTCCTACGAGCAGTACTTC. The rearrangement joins TRBV6-1 to TRBJ2-7; D possibly corresponds to TRBD1 (6 bases). V was trimmed by 6 bases and J by 1 base, leaving 10 bases between them. Germline V gives CDR1 MNHNS, CDR2 SASEGT. The CDR3 runs to 13 residues.

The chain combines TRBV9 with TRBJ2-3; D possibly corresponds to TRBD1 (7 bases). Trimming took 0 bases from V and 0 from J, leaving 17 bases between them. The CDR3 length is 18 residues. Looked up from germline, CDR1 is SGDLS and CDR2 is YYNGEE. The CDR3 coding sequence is TGTGCCAGCAGCGTAGAGTTCCAGGGGGGAATTAGCACAGATACGCAGTATTTT. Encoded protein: CASSVEFQGGISTDTQYF.

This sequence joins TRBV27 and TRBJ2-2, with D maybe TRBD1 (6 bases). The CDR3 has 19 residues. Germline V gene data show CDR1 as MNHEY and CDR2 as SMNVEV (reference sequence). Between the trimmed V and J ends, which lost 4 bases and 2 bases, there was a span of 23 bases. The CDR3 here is CASSSSRGQPLPNTGELFF. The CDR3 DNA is TGTGCCAGCAGTTCCAGCCGAGGACAGCCCCTCCCTAACACCGGGGAGCTGTTTTTT.

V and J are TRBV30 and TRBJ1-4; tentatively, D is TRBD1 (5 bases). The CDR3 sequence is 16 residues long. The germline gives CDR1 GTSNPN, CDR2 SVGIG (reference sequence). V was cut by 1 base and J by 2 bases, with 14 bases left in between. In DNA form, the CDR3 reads TGTGCCTGGAGTGCCCTCGGGGGGGGGACTAATGAAAAACTGTTTTTT. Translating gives CAWSALGGGTNEKLFF.

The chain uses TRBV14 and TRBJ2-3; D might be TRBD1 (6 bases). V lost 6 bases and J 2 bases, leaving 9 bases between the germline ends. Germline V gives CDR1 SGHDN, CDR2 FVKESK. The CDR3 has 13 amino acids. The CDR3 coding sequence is TGTGCCAGCAGACGGGACAACACAGATACGCAGTATTTT. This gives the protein CASRRDNTDTQYF.

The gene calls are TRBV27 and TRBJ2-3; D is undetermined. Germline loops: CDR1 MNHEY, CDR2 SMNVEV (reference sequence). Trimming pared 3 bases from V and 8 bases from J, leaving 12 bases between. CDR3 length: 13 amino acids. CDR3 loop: CASSFKHGGTQYF. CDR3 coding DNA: TGTGCCAGCAGTTTCAAGCATGGTGGTACGCAGTATTTT.

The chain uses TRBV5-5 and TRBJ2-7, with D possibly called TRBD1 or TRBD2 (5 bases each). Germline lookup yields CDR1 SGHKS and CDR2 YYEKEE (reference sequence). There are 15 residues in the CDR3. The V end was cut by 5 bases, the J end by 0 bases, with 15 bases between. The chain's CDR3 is CASSSHTRGSYEQYF. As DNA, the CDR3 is TGTGCCAGCAGTAGTCATACTAGGGGCTCCTACGAGCAGTACTTC.

CDR3 amino acids: CASRYDRSTDTQYF. The DNA for the CDR3 is TGTGCCAGCAGATATGACAGAAGCACAGATACGCAGTATTTT. The V and J genes are TRBV6-5 and TRBJ2-3, with D maybe TRBD1 (5 bases). Trimming left V 6 bases short and J 0 bases short, with 10 bases between. Germline V gene lookup returns CDR1 MNHEY and CDR2 SVGAGI. This CDR3 has 14 residues.